The clone carrying this T cell receptor beta chain was detected ten times or more. Its antigen is undetermined. The data were obtained in a study of post-analysis software for immune sequencing data. Background on the study: Multiple sclerosis in the patients followed relapsing-remitting, secondary progressive and progressive-relapsing courses. Notes on the study in general: Samples sharing a preparation batch grouped tightly together when assessed by F measure. Versus controls, multiple sclerosis patients showed significantly lower diversity (normalized Chao1). Five TRBV segments appeared more often in patients than in controls, and TRBV5-6, TRBV5-1 and TRBV20-1 were among these.

This CDR3 spans 18 amino acids. The V and J ends lost 4 bases and 4 bases, in that order; junction bases with no gene match: 13. CDR1 and CDR2 from the germline V gene are MGHRA and YSYEKL. Built from TCR beta cDNA, the libraries had unique molecular identifiers in them. Input populations of roughly 0.95 to 10 million T cells gave rise to roughly 500,000 cDNA molecules. From the PCR reads, TCRdb called clonotypes with MiXCR, one entry per CDR3 protein. The table records a few hundred thousand distinct CDR3 sequences, roughly a third of them present only once. The source material was blood. The J gene is TRBJ1-5, the V gene TRBV4-1, with TRBD1 matching 10 bases. The clonotype comes from a girl aged 5-17 years with multiple sclerosis. Here the CDR3 reads CASSPQSRQGARNQPQHF. In DNA form, the CDR3 reads TGCGCCAGCAGCCCACAGTCCCGACAGGGGGCAAGGAATCAGCCCCAGCATTTT.